The rows below give T cell receptor beta chains drawn from one sample of a study of CD8+CD57+ T cells in acquired aplastic anemia. TCRdb reprocessed the reads via MiXCR and lists one record per CDR3 protein. The profile covers roughly 300,000 distinct CDR3 sequences, with around three fifths appearing a single time and under 8.5% taken by the ten largest. The material sequenced was sorted CD4+, CD8+, or CD8+CD57+ T cells (not recorded which) from PBMCs. These receptors originate from a human donor with severe aplastic anemia or a healthy control (not recorded which). CDR3s include the opening cysteine and the closing phenylalanine or tryptophan. D genes are given only for firm matches. Only part of the rows carry a size: once, few, many, or a class if the clone is expanded.

clone_size j_call v_call d_call cdr3_aa cdr3_nt
NA TRBJ2-7 TRBV20-1 NA CSAREGRDWSYEQYF TGCAGTGCTAGAGAGGGCAGGGACTGGTCGTACGAGCAGTACTTC
NA TRBJ1-5 TRBV6-5 NA CASSPRMGAQHF TGTGCCAGCAGCCCAAGAATGGGGGCCCAGCATTTT
many TRBJ2-7 TRBV2 TRBD2 CASSDFWGGDTYEQYF TGTGCCAGCAGTGATTTTTGGGGGGGTGATACCTACGAGCAGTACTTC
NA TRBJ2-3 TRBV24-1 NA CATGPSARGDTQYF TGTGCCACCGGTCCTAGCGCGAGGGGAGATACGCAGTATTTT
few TRBJ2-7 TRBV9 NA CASSPTFTGSVEQYF TGTGCCAGCAGCCCCACATTCACGGGGTCGGTCGAGCAGTACTTC
many TRBJ1-4 TRBV12-3/TRBV12-4 NA CASRLSVATNEKLFF TGTGCCAGCAGACTATCAGTAGCAACTAATGAAAAACTGTTTTTT
NA TRBJ2-2 TRBV2 NA CASKRGGPGELFF TGTGCCAGCAAGAGGGGGGGGCCCGGGGAGCTGTTTTTT
many TRBJ2-7 TRBV28 TRBD1 CASSPPGTANYEQYF TGTGCCAGCAGTCCCCCCGGGACAGCGAACTACGAGCAGTACTTC
many TRBJ1-6 TRBV3-1 NA CASSQDLGGTSPLHF TGTGCCAGCAGCCAAGATTTAGGGGGTACTTCACCCCTCCACTTT
NA TRBJ2-3 TRBV20-1 TRBD2 CSATRGGGSTDTQYF TGCAGTGCCACCCGGGGGGGGGGGAGCACAGATACGCAGTATTTT
NA TRBJ2-2 TRBV10-3 NA CAIRFGRGDTGELFF TGTGCCATCAGATTTGGGCGAGGGGACACCGGGGAGCTGTTTTTT
NA TRBJ2-5 TRBV7-9 NA CASSLGGIVIQETQYF TGTGCCAGCAGCTTAGGGGGGATCGTGATTCAAGAGACCCAGTACTTC
many TRBJ2-4 TRBV5-5 NA CASSLGGWGNIQYF TGTGCCAGCAGCTTGGGCGGTTGGGGAAACATTCAGTACTTC
NA TRBJ1-2 TRBV7-3 TRBD1 CAGGRDRVPYGYTF TGTGCCGGAGGCAGGGACAGGGTGCCGTATGGCTACACCTTC
NA TRBJ2-1 TRBV19 TRBD2 CASSIGLAGGSSYNEQFF TGTGCCAGTAGTATAGGGCTAGCGGGGGGGAGCTCCTACAATGAGCAGTTCTTC
NA TRBJ2-7 TRBV10-3 NA CAIRGVGEQYF TGTGCCATCAGAGGGGTCGGGGAGCAGTACTTC
many TRBJ1-6 TRBV27 NA CASSWTAYNSPLHF TGTGCCAGCAGCTGGACAGCTTATAATTCACCCCTCCACTTT
NA TRBJ1-3 TRBV9 NA CASSVAGDGNTIYF TGTGCCAGCAGCGTAGCAGGGGATGGAAACACCATATATTTT
NA TRBJ2-7 TRBV2 NA CAVRDFAYEQYF TGTGCCGTACGGGACTTCGCCTACGAGCAGTACTTC
many TRBJ1-2 TRBV9 TRBD1 CASSQFDRGDYGYTF TGTGCCAGCAGCCAATTCGACAGGGGGGACTATGGCTACACCTTC
NA TRBJ1-6 TRBV19 NA CASSTVLGFGSPLHF TGTGCCAGTAGTACCGTCCTGGGTTTCGGGTCACCCCTCCACTTT
NA TRBJ2-7 TRBV24-1 NA CATSLTGQIDYEQYF TGTGCCACCAGTTTAACGGGACAAATTGACTACGAGCAGTACTTC
NA TRBJ1-6 TRBV19 TRBD1 CASTDRGRHNSPLHF TGTGCCAGTACTGACAGGGGGCGGCATAATTCACCCCTCCACTTT
NA TRBJ2-1 TRBV19 TRBD1 CASSIGTGGAYNEQFF TGTGCCAGTAGTATAGGAACAGGGGGAGCCTACAATGAGCAGTTCTTC
NA TRBJ1-1 TRBV11-2 NA CASGRGQTEAFF TGTGCCAGCGGGCGGGGGCAGACTGAAGCTTTCTTT
few TRBJ1-1 TRBV30 TRBD1 CARDNTGTANTEAFF TGTGCCAGAGATAATACCGGGACAGCGAACACTGAAGCTTTCTTT
NA TRBJ2-7 TRBV20-1 TRBD2 CSASLPLAGVYEQYF TGCAGTGCTAGCCTCCCACTAGCGGGAGTCTACGAGCAGTACTTC
many TRBJ2-7 TRBV4-2 NA CASSQDPTYEQYF TGTGCCAGCAGCCAAGACCCCACCTACGAGCAGTACTTC
NA TRBJ2-7 TRBV10-3 NA CAISERGFEQYF TGTGCCATCAGTGAACGTGGGTTCGAGCAGTACTTC
NA TRBJ1-4 TRBV18 TRBD1 CASSPQAGGEKLFF TGTGCCAGCTCTCCTCAAGCAGGGGGAGAAAAACTGTTTTTT
many TRBJ2-5 TRBV7-2 NA CASTPVTVQETQYF TGTGCCAGCACCCCGGTGACGGTACAAGAGACCCAGTACTTC
NA TRBJ2-5 TRBV7-7 TRBD1 CASSTLGTGRETQYF TGTGCCAGCAGCACCCTGGGGACAGGTAGAGAGACCCAGTACTTC
NA TRBJ1-1 TRBV19 NA CASSIGREAFF TGTGCCAGTAGTATTGGGAGGGAAGCTTTCTTT
NA TRBJ2-3 TRBV2 TRBD2 CASSRTSDTDTQYF TGTGCCAGCAGCCGGACTAGCGACACAGATACGCAGTATTTT
NA TRBJ2-7 TRBV15 TRBD2 CATSREGGSQGYEQYF TGTGCCACCAGCAGAGAGGGGGGGTCTCAGGGCTACGAGCAGTACTTC
many TRBJ2-7 TRBV9 TRBD2 CASSVGGTSGSYEQYF TGTGCCAGCAGCGTAGGGGGGACTAGCGGATCCTACGAGCAGTACTTC
NA TRBJ1-4 TRBV7-2 NA CASSLRGNTREKLFF TGTGCCAGCAGCTTAAGGGGCAATACGAGGGAAAAACTGTTTTTT
many TRBJ2-1 TRBV6-2/TRBV6-3 NA CASSYRGGISYNEQFF TGTGCCAGCAGTTACCGAGGCGGAATCTCCTACAATGAGCAGTTCTTC
NA TRBJ2-7 TRBV7-2 NA CASSLGQNPTYEQYF TGTGCCAGCAGCTTAGGACAGAACCCCACCTACGAGCAGTACTTC
NA TRBJ1-5 TRBV19 TRBD1 CASSFSGTGGVWPQHF TGTGCCAGTAGCTTCTCCGGGACAGGCGGAGTTTGGCCCCAGCATTTT
NA TRBJ1-1 TRBV12-3/TRBV12-4 NA CASSLGGSSAFF TGTGCCAGCAGTTTGGGGGGTTCCTCGGCTTTCTTT
many TRBJ1-2 TRBV7-2 TRBD1 CASSPLGTGYGYTF TGTGCCAGCAGCCCCCTAGGGACAGGGTATGGCTACACCTTC
NA TRBJ1-1 TRBV12-5 TRBD1 CASGPGQGRGTEAFF TGTGCTAGTGGCCCAGGACAGGGAAGGGGGACTGAAGCTTTCTTT
many TRBJ1-6 TRBV30 TRBD1 CAWRDRRNSPLHF TGTGCCTGGCGGGACAGGCGAAATTCACCCCTCCACTTT
NA TRBJ1-2 TRBV9 NA CASSVGPTPGGYTF TGTGCCAGCAGCGTTGGACCGACTCCTGGGGGCTACACCTTC
NA TRBJ2-3 TRBV9 NA CASSVETRGPSDTQYF TGTGCCAGCAGCGTAGAAACTAGAGGGCCCAGCGATACGCAGTATTTT
NA TRBJ2-7 TRBV5-1 NA CASSSYPGSYEHYF TGCGCCAGCAGCTCCTACCCAGGCTCCTACGAGCATTACTTC
NA TRBJ2-3 TRBV7-9 NA CASSLATDTDTQYF TGTGCCAGCAGCTTAGCGACAGACACAGATACGCAGTATTTT
many TRBJ1-3 TRBV10-3 NA CAISPRQTEGNTIYF TGTGCCATCAGCCCCCGACAGACCGAAGGAAACACCATATATTTT
NA TRBJ2-2 TRBV7-2 TRBD1 CASSIGVGQGAGELFF TGTGCCAGTAGTATTGGTGTAGGACAGGGGGCCGGGGAGCTGTTTTTT
NA TRBJ1-4 TRBV20-1 TRBD1 CSATDRASEKLFF TGCAGTGCTACAGACAGGGCCAGTGAAAAACTGTTTTTT
NA TRBJ2-7 TRBV24-1 NA CATSSGGYEQYF TGTGCCACCAGTTCTGGGGGCTACGAGCAGTACTTC
few TRBJ2-1 TRBV20-1 NA CSASASDISYNEQFF TGCAGTGCTAGTGCTAGCGACATCTCCTACAATGAGCAGTTCTTC
many TRBJ1-2 TRBV3-1 TRBD1 CASSQGQGVGYTF TGTGCCAGCAGCCAAGGGCAGGGGGTTGGCTACACCTTC
NA TRBJ2-1 TRBV4-3 NA CASSQATRSEEFF TGCGCCAGCAGCCAGGCGACTAGAAGTGAGGAGTTCTTC